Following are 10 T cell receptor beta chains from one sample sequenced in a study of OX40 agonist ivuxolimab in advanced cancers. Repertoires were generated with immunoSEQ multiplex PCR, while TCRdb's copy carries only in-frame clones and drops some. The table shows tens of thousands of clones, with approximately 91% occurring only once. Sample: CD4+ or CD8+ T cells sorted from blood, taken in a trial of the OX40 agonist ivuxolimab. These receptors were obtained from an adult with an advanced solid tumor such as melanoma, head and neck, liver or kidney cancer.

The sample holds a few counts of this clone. The CDR3 DNA sequence: TGCGCCAGCAGCCAAGTCGATATAGGCTTGAACACCGGGGAGCTGTTTTTT. Translating gives CASSQVDIGLNTGELFF. The chain couples TRBV4-1 to TRBJ2-2; D is ambiguous. Trimming removed 1 base from V and 1 base from J, with 13 bases in between. Looked up from germline, CDR1 is MGHRA and CDR2 is YSYEKL. The CDR3 is made up of 17 amino acids.

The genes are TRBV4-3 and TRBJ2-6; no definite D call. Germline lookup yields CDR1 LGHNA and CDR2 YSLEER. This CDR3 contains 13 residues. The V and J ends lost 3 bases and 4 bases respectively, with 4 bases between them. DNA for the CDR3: TGCGCCAGCAGCCAGGCGGGGGCCAACGTCCTGACTTTC. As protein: CASSQAGANVLTF.

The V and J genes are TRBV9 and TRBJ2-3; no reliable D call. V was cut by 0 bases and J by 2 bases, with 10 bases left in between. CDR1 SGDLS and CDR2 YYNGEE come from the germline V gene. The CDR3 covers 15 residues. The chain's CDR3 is CASSVEMGLTDTQYF. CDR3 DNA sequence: TGTGCCAGCAGCGTAGAGATGGGTCTCACAGATACGCAGTATTTT. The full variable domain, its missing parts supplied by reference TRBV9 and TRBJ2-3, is DSGVTQTPKHLITATGQRVTLRCSPRSGDLSVYWYQQSLDQGLQFLIQYYNGEERAKGNILERFSAQQFPDLHSELNLSSLELGDSALYFCASSVEMGLTDTQYFGPGTRLTVL.

This chain's CDR3 is CASSPGSGPGNQPQHF. The CDR3 DNA reads as TGTGCCAGCTCACCAGGGTCAGGGCCTGGCAATCAGCCCCAGCATTTT. The chain carries TRBV18 and TRBJ1-5, with D perhaps TRBD1 (5 bases). The CDR3 runs to 16 residues. Trimming pared 2 bases from V and 2 bases from J, leaving 13 bases between. Germline V gene lookup returns CDR1 KGHSH and CDR2 LQKENI.

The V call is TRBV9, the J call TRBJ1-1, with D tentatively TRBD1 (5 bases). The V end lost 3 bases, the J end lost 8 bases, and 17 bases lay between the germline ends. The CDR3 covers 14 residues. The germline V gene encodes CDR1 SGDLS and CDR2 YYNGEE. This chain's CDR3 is CASSARGNRDEAFF. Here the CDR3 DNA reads TGTGCCAGCAGCGCGAGAGGAAACCGGGACGAAGCTTTCTTT.

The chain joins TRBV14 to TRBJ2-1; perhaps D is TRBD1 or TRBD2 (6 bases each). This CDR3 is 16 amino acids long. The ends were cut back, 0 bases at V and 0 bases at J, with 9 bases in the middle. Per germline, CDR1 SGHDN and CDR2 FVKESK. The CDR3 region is CASSQEGGHSYNEQFF. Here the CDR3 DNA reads TGTGCCAGCAGCCAAGAAGGGGGGCACTCCTACAATGAGCAGTTCTTC.

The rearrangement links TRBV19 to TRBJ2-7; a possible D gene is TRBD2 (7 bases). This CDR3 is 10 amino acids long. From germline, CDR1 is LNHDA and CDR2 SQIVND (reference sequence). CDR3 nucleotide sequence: TGTGCTAGGGGGGGGTACGAGCAGTACTTC. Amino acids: CARGGYEQYF.

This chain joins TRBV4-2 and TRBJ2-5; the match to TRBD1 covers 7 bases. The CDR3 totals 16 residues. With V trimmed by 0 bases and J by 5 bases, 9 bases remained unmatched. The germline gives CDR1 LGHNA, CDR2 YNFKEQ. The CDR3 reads CASSQEPGQERETQYF. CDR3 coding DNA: TGTGCCAGCAGCCAAGAACCCGGACAGGAGAGGGAGACCCAGTACTTC.

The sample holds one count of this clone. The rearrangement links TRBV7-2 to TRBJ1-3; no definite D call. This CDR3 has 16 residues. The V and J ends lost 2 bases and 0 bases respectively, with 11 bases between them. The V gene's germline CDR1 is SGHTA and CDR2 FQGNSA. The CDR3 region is CASSLNRDYSGNTIYF. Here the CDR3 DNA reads TGTGCCAGCAGCTTAAACCGGGATTACTCTGGAAACACCATATATTTT.

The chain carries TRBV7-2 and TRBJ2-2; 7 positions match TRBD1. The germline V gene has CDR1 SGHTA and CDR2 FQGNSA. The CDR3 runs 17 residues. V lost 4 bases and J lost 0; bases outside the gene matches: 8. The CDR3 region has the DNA TGTGCCAGCAGCTCAGGACCGGGACAGCCGAACACCGGGGAGCTGTTTTTT. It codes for CASSSGPGQPNTGELFF.